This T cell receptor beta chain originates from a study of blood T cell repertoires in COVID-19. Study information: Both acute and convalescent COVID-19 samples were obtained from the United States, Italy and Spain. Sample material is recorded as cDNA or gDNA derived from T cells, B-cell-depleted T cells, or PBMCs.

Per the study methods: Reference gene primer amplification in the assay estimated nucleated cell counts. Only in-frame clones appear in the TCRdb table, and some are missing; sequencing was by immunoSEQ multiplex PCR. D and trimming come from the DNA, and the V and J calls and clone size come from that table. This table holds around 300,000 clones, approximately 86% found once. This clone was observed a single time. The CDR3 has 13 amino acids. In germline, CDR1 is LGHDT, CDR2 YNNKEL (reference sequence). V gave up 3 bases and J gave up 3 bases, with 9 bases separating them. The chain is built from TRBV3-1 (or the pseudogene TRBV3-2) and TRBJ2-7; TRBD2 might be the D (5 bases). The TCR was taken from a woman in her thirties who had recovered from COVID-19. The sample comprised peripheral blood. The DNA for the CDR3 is TGTGCCAGCAGCCAGGGTGAGGGCTACGAGCAGTACTTC. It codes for CASSQGEGYEQYF.